A selection of T cell receptor beta chains follows, all from one sample in a study of blood T cells in healthy people across ages. TCRdb fed the 5' RACE reads into MiXCR, producing one record per CDR3 protein. Of roughly 1.5 million distinct CDR3 sequences in the sample, approximately 39% were seen once. Sequences were obtained from blood. The receptors stem from a woman aged 18-29 years in good health. Both conserved end residues are part of each CDR3. The D gene is left open where the match is weak. Clone size is not always given. Where it is, it says once, few, many or a class for expanded clones.

>-|TRBJ2-5|15|TRBV11-3|-
CASSLSAGDQETQYF
TGTGCCAGCAGCTTATCTGCCGGGGACCAAGAGACCCAGTACTTC
>-|TRBJ2-7|15|TRBV7-2|TRBD1
CASSPQTGGIYEQYF
TGTGCCAGCAGCCCACAGACAGGGGGCATCTACGAGCAGTACTTC
>few|TRBJ2-3|12|TRBV29-1|-
CSVVDFADTQYF
TGCAGCGTTGTGGACTTTGCAGATACGCAGTATTTT
>few|TRBJ2-1|18|TRBV14|-
CASSHRPRSWGFYNEQFF
TGTGCCAGCAGCCATCGACCACGGTCATGGGGGTTCTACAATGAGCAGTTCTTC
>-|TRBJ2-1|14|TRBV20-1|TRBD2
CSAVRGSPYNEQFF
TGCAGTGCCGTGCGGGGGAGCCCCTACAATGAGCAGTTCTTC
>-|TRBJ1-2|10|TRBV12-3/TRBV12-4|-
CAIPGDGYTF
TGTGCCATCCCAGGGGACGGCTACACCTTC
>-|TRBJ2-1|13|TRBV19|-
CASSITSYNEQFF
TGTGCCAGTAGTATTACAAGTTACAATGAGCAGTTCTTC
>-|TRBJ1-2|16|TRBV7-9|-
CASSLATGPMVYGYTF
TGTGCCAGCAGCTTAGCTACAGGCCCGATGGTCTATGGCTACACCTTC
>many|TRBJ1-5|13|TRBV12-3/TRBV12-4|-
CASSLAGDQPQHF
TGTGCCAGCAGTTTAGCGGGGGATCAGCCCCAGCATTTT
>-|TRBJ2-7|16|TRBV10-3|TRBD2
CAISRTSGGTSYEQYF
TGTGCCATCAGTCGGACTAGCGGGGGGACTTCCTACGAGCAGTACTTC
>-|TRBJ1-4|14|TRBV27|-
CASSPWGSNEKLFF
TGTGCCAGCAGTCCCTGGGGGAGCAATGAAAAACTGTTTTTT
>-|TRBJ2-1|13|TRBV4-1|-
CASSPERFNEQFF
TGCGCCAGCAGCCCTGAGCGGTTCAATGAGCAGTTCTTC
>-|TRBJ2-1|14|TRBV6-1|-
CASAGLSSYNEQFF
TGTGCCAGTGCCGGACTGAGCTCCTACAATGAGCAGTTCTTC
>few|TRBJ2-5|14|TRBV15|-
CATSTLQGLETQYF
TGTGCCACCAGCACACTACAGGGTCTGGAGACCCAGTACTTC
>-|TRBJ2-5|12|TRBV6-1|TRBD1
CAIQGNQETQYF
TGTGCCATACAGGGGAACCAAGAGACCCAGTACTTC
>-|TRBJ2-1|19|TRBV4-3|-
CASSPVLGDSSARYNEQFF
TGCGCCAGCAGCCCCGTCTTGGGAGACTCGAGTGCTAGATACAATGAGCAGTTCTTC
>few|TRBJ2-7|16|TRBV12-3/TRBV12-4|-
CASSRIRPDSSYEQYF
TGTGCCAGCAGTCGAATAAGGCCAGATTCCTCCTACGAGCAGTACTTC
>-|TRBJ1-1|14|TRBV11-2|-
CASSLDLRDAEAFF
TGTGCCAGCAGCTTAGATCTGAGGGACGCTGAAGCTTTCTTT
>-|TRBJ2-1|14|TRBV29-1|-
CSVGGEHSYNEQFF
TGCAGCGTTGGAGGCGAGCACTCCTACAATGAGCAGTTCTTC
>few|TRBJ2-1|12|TRBV21-1|-
CASNTRHDEQFF
TGTGCCAGCAACACAAGGCATGATGAGCAGTTCTTC
>-|TRBJ1-1|11|TRBV12-3/TRBV12-4|-
CAGSPRTEAFF
TGTGCCGGCAGTCCCCGCACTGAAGCTTTCTTT
>-|TRBJ2-5|15|TRBV6-5|TRBD2
CASSYSNAGVGTQYF
TGTGCCAGCAGTTACTCGAATGCGGGAGTGGGGACCCAGTACTTC
>few|TRBJ2-1|13|TRBV12-3/TRBV12-4|-
CASSFSRSNEQFF
TGTGCCAGCAGTTTCTCTAGGAGCAATGAGCAGTTCTTC
>-|TRBJ1-5|14|TRBV25-1|-
CASSESGGNQPQHF
TGTGCCAGCAGTGAGTCAGGGGGCAATCAGCCCCAGCATTTT
>-|TRBJ1-1|12|TRBV5-5|-
CASSPGQLLAFF
TGTGCCAGCAGCCCTGGACAACTTCTGGCTTTCTTT
>many|TRBJ1-2|13|TRBV7-9|-
CASSLVHLDGYTF
TGTGCCAGCAGCTTAGTACATCTTGACGGCTACACCTTC
>-|TRBJ2-3|13|TRBV27|-
CASSLSLVTTQYF
TGTGCCAGCAGTTTATCACTAGTGACTACGCAGTATTTT
>-|TRBJ2-1|20|TRBV4-2|TRBD2
CASSQESGTSGVLLYNEQFF
TGTGCCAGCAGCCAAGAGTCCGGGACTAGCGGGGTTTTACTATACAATGAGCAGTTCTTC